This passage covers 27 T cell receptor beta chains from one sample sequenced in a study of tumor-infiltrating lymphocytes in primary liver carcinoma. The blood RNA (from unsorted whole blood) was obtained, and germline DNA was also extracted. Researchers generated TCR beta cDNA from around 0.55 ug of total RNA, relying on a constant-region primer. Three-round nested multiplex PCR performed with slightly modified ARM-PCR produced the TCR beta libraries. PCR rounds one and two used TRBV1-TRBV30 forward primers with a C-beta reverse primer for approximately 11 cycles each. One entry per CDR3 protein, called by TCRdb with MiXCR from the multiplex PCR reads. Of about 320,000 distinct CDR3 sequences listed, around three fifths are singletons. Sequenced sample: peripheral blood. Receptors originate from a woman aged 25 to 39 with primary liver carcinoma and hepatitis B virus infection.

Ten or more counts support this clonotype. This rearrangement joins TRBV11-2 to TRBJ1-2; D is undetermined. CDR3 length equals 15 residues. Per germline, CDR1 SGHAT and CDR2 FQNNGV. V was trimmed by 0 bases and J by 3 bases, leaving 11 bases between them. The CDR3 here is CASSLDNLRDYGYTF. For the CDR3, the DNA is TGTGCCAGCAGCTTAGATAACCTCCGGGACTATGGCTACACCTTC.

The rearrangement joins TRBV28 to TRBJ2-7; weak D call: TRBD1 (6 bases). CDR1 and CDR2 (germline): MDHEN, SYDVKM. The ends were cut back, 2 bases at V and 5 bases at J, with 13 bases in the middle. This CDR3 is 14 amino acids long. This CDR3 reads CASSLLQGRHEQYF. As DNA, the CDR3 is TGTGCCAGCAGTTTACTTCAGGGGCGGCACGAGCAGTACTTC.

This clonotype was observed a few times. The CDR3, as DNA: TGTGCCAGCAGTCGGGGGTGGGACACTGAAGCTTTCTTT. Residues: CASSRGWDTEAFF. The J gene is TRBJ1-1, the V gene TRBV6-1, with a possible D match to TRBD1 (5 bases). Germline lookup yields CDR1 MNHNS and CDR2 SASEGT. The CDR3 consists of 13 residues. V was cut by 5 bases and J by 3 bases, with 10 bases left in between.

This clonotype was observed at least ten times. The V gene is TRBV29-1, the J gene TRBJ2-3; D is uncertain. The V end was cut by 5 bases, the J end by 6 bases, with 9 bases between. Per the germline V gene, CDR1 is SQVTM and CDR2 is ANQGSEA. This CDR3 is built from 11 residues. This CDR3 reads CSVLIGDTQYF. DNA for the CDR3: TGCAGCGTTCTTATAGGTGATACGCAGTATTTT.

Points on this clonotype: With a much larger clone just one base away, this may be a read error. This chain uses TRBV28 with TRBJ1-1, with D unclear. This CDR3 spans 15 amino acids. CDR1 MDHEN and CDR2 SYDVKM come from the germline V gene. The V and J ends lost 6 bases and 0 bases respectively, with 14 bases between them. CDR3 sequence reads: CASRGSRMMNTEAFF. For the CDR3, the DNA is TGTGCCAGCAGGGGTTCGAGGATGATGAACACTGAAGCTTTCTTT.

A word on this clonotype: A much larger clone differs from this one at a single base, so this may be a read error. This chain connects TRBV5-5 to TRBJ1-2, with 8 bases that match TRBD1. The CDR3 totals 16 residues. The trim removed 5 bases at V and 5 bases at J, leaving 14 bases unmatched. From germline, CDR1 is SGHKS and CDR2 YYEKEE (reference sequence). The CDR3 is CASRSGQVLTGYGYTF. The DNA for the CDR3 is TGTGCCAGCAGGTCGGGACAGGTTCTCACGGGTTATGGCTACACCTTC.

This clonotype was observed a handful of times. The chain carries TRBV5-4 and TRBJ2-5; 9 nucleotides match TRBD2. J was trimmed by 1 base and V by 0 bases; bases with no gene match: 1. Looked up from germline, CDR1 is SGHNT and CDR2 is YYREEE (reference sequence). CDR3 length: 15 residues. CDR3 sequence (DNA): TGTGCCAGCAGCTTGGGACTAGCGGTCCAAGAGACCCAGTACTTC. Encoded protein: CASSLGLAVQETQYF. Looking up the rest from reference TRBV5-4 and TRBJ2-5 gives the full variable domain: ETGVTQSPTHLIKTRGQQVTLRCSSQSGHNTVSWYQQALGQGPQFIFQYYREEENGRGNFPPRFSGLQFPNYSSELNVNALELDDSALYLCASSLGLAVQETQYFGPGTRLLVL.

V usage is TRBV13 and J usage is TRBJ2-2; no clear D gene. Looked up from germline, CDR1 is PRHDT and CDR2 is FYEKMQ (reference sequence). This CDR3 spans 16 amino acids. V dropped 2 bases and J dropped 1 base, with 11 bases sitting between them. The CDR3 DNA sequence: TGTGCCAGCAGCTTATCCCCACCCAAGAACACCGGGGAGCTGTTTTTT. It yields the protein CASSLSPPKNTGELFF.

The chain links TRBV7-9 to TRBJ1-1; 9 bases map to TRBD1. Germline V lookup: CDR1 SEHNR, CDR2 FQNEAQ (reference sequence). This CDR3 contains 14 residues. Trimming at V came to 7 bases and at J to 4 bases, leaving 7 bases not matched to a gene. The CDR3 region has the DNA TGTGCCAGCACCCAACAGGGGGCTGGCACTGAAGCTTTCTTT. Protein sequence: CASTQQGAGTEAFF. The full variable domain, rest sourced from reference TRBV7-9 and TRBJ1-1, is DTGVSQNPRHKITKRGQNVTFRCDPISEHNRLYWYRQTLGQGPEFLTYFQNEAQLEKSRLLSDRFSAERPKGSFSTLEIQRTEQGDSAMYLCASTQQGAGTEAFFGQGTRLTVV.

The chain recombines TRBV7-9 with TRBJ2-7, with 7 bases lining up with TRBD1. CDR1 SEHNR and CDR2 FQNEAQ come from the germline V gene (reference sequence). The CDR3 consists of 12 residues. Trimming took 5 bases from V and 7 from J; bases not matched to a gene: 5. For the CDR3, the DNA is TGTGCCAGCAGCCCGGACAGGATTGAGCAGTACTTC. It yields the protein CASSPDRIEQYF.

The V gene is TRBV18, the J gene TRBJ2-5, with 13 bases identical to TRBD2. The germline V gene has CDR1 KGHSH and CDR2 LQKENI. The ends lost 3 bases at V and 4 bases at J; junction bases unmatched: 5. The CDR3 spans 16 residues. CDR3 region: CASSPAGTSGTETQYF. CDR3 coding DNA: TGTGCCAGCTCACCTGCAGGGACTAGCGGGACAGAGACCCAGTACTTC. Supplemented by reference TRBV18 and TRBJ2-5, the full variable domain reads NAGVMQNPRHLVRRRGQEARLRCSPMKGHSHVYWYRQLPEEGLKFMVYLQKENIIDESGMPKERFSAEFPKEGPSILRIQQVVRGDSAAYFCASSPAGTSGTETQYFGPGTRLLVL.

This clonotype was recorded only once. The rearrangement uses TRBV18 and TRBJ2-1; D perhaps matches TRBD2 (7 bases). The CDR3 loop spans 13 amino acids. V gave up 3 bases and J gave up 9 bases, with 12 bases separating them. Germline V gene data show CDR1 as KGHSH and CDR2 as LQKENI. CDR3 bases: TGTGCCAGCTCACCGGGGGGGCAGAGTGAGCAGTTCTTC. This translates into CASSPGGQSEQFF.

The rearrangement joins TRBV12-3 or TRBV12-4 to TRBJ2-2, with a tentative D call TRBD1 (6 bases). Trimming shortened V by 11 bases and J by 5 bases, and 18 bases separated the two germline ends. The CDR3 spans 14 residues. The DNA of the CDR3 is TGTGCCGGGAGAGGGGGAATGAAGACCGGGGAGCTGTTTTTT. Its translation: CAGRGGMKTGELFF.

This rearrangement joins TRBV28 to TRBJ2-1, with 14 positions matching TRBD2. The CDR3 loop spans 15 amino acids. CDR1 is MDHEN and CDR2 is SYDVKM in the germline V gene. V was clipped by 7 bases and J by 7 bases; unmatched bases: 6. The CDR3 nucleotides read TGTGCCAGCACCTCGGGGACTAGCGGGAGTAATGAGCAGTTCTTC. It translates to CASTSGTSGSNEQFF.

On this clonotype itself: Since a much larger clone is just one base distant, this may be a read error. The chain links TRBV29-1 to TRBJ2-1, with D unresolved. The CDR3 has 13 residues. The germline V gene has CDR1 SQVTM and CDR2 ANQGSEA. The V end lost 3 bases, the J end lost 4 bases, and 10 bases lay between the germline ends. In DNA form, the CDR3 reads TGCAGCGTTGACAAGGAATTATACAATGAGCAGTTCTTC. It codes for CSVDKELYNEQFF.

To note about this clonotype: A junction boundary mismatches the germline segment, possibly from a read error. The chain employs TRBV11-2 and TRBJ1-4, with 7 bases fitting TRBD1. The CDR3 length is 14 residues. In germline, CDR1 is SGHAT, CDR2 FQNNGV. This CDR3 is CARSLGQINEKLSF. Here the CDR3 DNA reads TGTGCCCGCAGCTTGGGACAGATTAATGAAAAACTGTCTTTT.

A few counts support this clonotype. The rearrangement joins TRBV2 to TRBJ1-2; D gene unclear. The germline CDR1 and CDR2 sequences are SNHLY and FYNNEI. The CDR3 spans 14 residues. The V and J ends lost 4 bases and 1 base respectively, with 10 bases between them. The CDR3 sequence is CASSVARDNYGYTF. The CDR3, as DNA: TGTGCCAGCAGTGTAGCACGGGATAACTATGGCTACACCTTC.

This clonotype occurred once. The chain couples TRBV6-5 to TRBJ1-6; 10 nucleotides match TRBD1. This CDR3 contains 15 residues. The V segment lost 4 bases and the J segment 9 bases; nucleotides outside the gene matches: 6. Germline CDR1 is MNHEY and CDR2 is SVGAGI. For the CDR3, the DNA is TGTGCCAGCAGTTTCCATCGGGACAGGGGTTCACCCCTCCACTTT. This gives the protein CASSFHRDRGSPLHF.

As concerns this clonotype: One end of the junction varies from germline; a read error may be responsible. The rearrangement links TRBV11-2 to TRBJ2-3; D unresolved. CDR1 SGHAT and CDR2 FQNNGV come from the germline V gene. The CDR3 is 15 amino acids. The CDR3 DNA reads TGCGCCAGCAGCTCCGGTATTATGAGCACAGATACGCACTATTTT. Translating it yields CASSSGIMSTDTHYF.

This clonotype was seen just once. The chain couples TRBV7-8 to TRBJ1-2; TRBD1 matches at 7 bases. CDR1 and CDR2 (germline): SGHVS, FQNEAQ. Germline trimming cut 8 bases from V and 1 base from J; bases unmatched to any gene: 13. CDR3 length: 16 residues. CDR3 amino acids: CASGHPRGPGNYGYTF. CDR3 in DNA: TGTGCCAGCGGCCATCCAAGGGGGCCGGGTAACTATGGCTACACCTTC.

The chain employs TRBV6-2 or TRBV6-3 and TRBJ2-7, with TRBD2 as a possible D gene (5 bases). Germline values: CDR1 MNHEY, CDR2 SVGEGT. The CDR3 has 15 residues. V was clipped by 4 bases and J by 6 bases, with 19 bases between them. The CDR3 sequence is CASSLPDFNSAEQYF. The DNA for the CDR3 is TGTGCCAGCAGTTTACCGGACTTTAATAGCGCCGAGCAGTACTTC.

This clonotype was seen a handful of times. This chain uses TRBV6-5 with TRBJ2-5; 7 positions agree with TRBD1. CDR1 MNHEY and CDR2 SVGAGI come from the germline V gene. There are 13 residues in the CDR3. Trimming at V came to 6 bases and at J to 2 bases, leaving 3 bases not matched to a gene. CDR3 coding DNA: TGTGCCAGCAGCCCAGGGGGACAAGAGACCCAGTACTTC. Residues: CASSPGGQETQYF.

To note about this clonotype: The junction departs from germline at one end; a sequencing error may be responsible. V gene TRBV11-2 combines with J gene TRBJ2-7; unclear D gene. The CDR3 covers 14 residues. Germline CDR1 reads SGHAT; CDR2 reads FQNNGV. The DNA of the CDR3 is TGTGCCAGCACCTTAGTAATCCTGTCCTACGAGCAGTACTTT. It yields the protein CASTLVILSYEQYF.

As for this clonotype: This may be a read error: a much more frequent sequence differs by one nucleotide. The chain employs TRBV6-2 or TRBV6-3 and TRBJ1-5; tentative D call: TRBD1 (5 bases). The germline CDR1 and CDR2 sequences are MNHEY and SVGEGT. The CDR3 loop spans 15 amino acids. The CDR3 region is CGSSSHLRGGQPQHF. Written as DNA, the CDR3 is TGTGGCAGCAGTAGCCACCTTAGGGGTGGGCAGCCCCAGCATTTT.

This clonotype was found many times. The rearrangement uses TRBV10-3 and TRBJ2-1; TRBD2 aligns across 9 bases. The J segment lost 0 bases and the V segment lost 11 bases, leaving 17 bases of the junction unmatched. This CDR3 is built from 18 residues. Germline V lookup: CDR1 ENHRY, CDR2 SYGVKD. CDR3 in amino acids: CAPSSGTSFPSSYNEQFF. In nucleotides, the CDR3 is TGTGCCCCTTCATCCGGGACTAGCTTTCCGAGCTCCTACAATGAGCAGTTCTTC.

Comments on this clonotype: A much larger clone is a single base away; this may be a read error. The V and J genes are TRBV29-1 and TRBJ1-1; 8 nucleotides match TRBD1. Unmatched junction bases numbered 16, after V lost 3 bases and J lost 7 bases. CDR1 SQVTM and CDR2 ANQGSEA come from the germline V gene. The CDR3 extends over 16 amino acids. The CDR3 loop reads CSVESRGRSKGSEAFF. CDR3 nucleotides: TGCAGCGTTGAGTCCAGGGGGCGTTCGAAAGGGAGTGAAGCTTTCTTT.

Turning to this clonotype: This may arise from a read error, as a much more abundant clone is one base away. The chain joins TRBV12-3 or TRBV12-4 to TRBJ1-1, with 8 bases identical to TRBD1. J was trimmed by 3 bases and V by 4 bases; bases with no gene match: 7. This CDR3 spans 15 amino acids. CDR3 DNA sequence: TGTGCCAGCAGTTCCCACCAGGGACAGGACACTGAAGCTTTCTTT. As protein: CASSSHQGQDTEAFF.